What follows describes a single T cell receptor beta chain. The germline V gene encodes CDR1 SEHNR and CDR2 FQNEAQ (reference sequence). J lost 2 bases, V lost 5 bases, and 13 bases had no gene match. The CDR3 runs 18 residues. The entry originates in a study of blood T cell repertoires in COVID-19. Study summary: Collection of acute and convalescent COVID-19 samples took place in the United States, Italy and Spain. In each case, the material was cDNA or gDNA derived from T cells, B-cell-depleted T cells, or PBMCs.

The assay was immunoSEQ multiplex PCR, and TCRdb's table has in-frame clones only and misses some. The sample holds tens of thousands of clones; under 80% are singletons and the top ten take approximately 15%. Sequencing was done on a sample of peripheral blood. The sequence derives from a human donor in a cohort sampled during active COVID-19. This chain uses TRBV7-9 with TRBJ1-3, with 9 bases matching TRBD1. The CDR3 sequence is CASSHRDREATTGNTIYF. The CDR3 DNA reads as TGTGCCAGCAGCCACCGGGACAGGGAAGCAACTACTGGAAACACCATATATTTT.